Following are 20 T cell receptor beta chains from one sample sequenced in a study of blood T cell repertoires in COVID-19. Data came from immunoSEQ multiplex PCR; TCRdb stores just in-frame clones and leaves some out. The sample includes more than 200,000 clones, more than 70% of them seen just once. Material for sequencing was peripheral blood. Source of these receptors: a woman aged 30 to 39 with COVID-19, enrolled during active disease.

This chain joins TRBV6-5 and TRBJ1-1; 7 bases map to TRBD1. The CDR3 has 13 residues. Losses at the gene ends were 6 bases for V and 4 bases for J; bases not matched to a gene: 5. The germline V gene encodes CDR1 MNHEY and CDR2 SVGAGI. Here the CDR3 DNA reads TGTGCCAGCAGCACGACAGGGTTCACTGAAGCTTTCTTT. Protein: CASSTTGFTEAFF.

The gene calls are TRBV28 and TRBJ2-7, with 7 bases that match TRBD1. V was clipped by 6 bases and J by 5 bases; unmatched bases: 7. The CDR3 extends over 13 amino acids. Germline loops: CDR1 MDHEN, CDR2 SYDVKM. CDR3: CASRRQGSNEQYF. In DNA form, the CDR3 reads TGTGCCAGCAGAAGACAGGGAAGCAACGAGCAGTACTTC.

The chain has TRBV9 and TRBJ1-2; TRBD1 might be the D (5 bases). Per germline, CDR1 SGDLS and CDR2 YYNGEE. This CDR3 has 16 amino acids. The ends were cut back, 3 bases at V and 0 bases at J, with 15 bases in the middle. The chain's CDR3 is CASSAPRVGANYGYTF. The CDR3 nucleotides read TGTGCCAGCAGCGCACCCCGTGTAGGGGCTAACTATGGCTACACCTTC.

The V gene is TRBV2, the J gene TRBJ1-6; the match to TRBD1 covers 8 bases. V shed 2 bases, J shed 0 bases, and the junction held 0 bases outside the gene matches. This CDR3 region has 16 residues. CDR1 and CDR2 from the germline V gene are SNHLY and FYNNEI. CDR3 region: CASSEQGASYNSPLHF. The CDR3 nucleotides are TGTGCCAGCAGTGAACAGGGGGCCTCCTATAATTCACCCCTCCACTTT.

The chain is built from TRBV4-1 and TRBJ2-1, with a tentative D call TRBD2 (5 bases). The CDR3 has 13 residues. Trimming cost V 4 bases and J 10 bases, with 14 bases left between them. The germline gives CDR1 MGHRA, CDR2 YSYEKL. As DNA, the CDR3 is TGCGCCAGCAGCCCGCCTAGTACGGGGGAGCAGTTCTTC. Amino acids: CASSPPSTGEQFF.

The genes are TRBV29-1 and TRBJ2-1, with 8 bases matching TRBD1. This CDR3 region has 12 residues. Looked up from germline, CDR1 is SQVTM and CDR2 is ANQGSEA. V lost 3 bases and J lost 6; bases outside the gene matches: 1. CDR3 loop: CSVETGANEQFF. DNA for the CDR3: TGCAGCGTTGAGACAGGGGCCAATGAGCAGTTCTTC.

J is TRBJ1-2 and V is TRBV19; TRBD1 matches at 9 bases. Germline V CDR1 and CDR2: LNHDA, SQIVND (reference sequence). Trimming at V came to 7 bases and at J to 4 bases, leaving 7 bases not matched to a gene. The CDR3 has 14 residues. In DNA form, the CDR3 reads TGTGCCAGTACTGAGGGACAGGGCCTCTATGGCTACACCTTC. It specifies CASTEGQGLYGYTF. The full variable domain, in which reference TRBV19 and TRBJ1-2 provide the parts outside the CDR3, is DGGITQSPKYLFRKEGQNVTLSCEQNLNHDAMYWYRQDPGQGLRLIYYSQIVNDFQKGDIAEGYSVSREKKESFPLTVTSAQKNPTAFYLCASTEGQGLYGYTFGSGTRLTVV.

This chain uses TRBV29-1 with TRBJ2-6; TRBD2 might be the D (5 bases). CDR1 and CDR2 (germline): SQVTM, ANQGSEA. V lost 4 bases to trimming and J lost 0 bases, with 7 bases between them. The CDR3 has 14 residues. The CDR3 sequence is CSVGSGSGANVLTF. The CDR3 region has the DNA TGCAGCGTTGGGAGCGGCTCTGGGGCCAACGTCCTGACTTTC. Using reference TRBV29-1 and TRBJ2-6 for the parts outside the CDR3, the full variable domain is SAVISQKPSRDICQRGTSLTIQCQVDSQVTMMFWYRQQPGQSLTLIATANQGSEATYESGFVIDKFPISRPNLTFSTLTVSNMSPEDSSIYLCSVGSGSGANVLTFGAGSRLTVL.

This clone came up once. The chain employs TRBV5-8 and TRBJ1-2; 8 bases map to TRBD1. V lost 4 bases and J lost 4; bases outside the gene matches: 6. The CDR3 consists of 14 residues. The germline V gene encodes CDR1 SGHTS and CDR2 YDEGEE. CDR3 protein: CASSDGQGPYGYTF. CDR3 sequence (DNA): TGTGCCAGCAGCGACGGACAGGGACCCTATGGCTACACCTTC.

This rearrangement joins TRBV29-1 to TRBJ2-5; 8 bases are a match to TRBD1. This CDR3 has 14 amino acids. The junction had 9 bases not matched to a gene; V was cut back by 7 bases and J by 2 bases. CDR1 is SQVTM, CDR2 ANQGSEA, per germline. The CDR3 region is CSASGGRIQETQYF. The CDR3 bases are TGCAGCGCGTCAGGGGGCCGGATTCAAGAGACCCAGTACTTC.

The chain joins TRBV24-1 to TRBJ2-3, with TRBD1 identical over 7 bases. Germline CDR1 and CDR2: KGHDR and SFDVKD. V lost 4 bases to trimming and J lost 1 base; unmatched junction nucleotides: 13. The CDR3 spans 18 residues. CDR3 DNA: TGTGCCACCAGTGAGTCAAGTACAGGGGCTCGCCGCACAGATACGCAGTATTTT. It yields the protein CATSESSTGARRTDTQYF.

The rearrangement joins TRBV6-5 to TRBJ2-2; 12 bases map to TRBD2. This CDR3 contains 16 residues. Trimming removed 2 bases from V and 5 bases from J; junction bases left unmatched: 3. The V gene's germline CDR1 is MNHEY and CDR2 SVGAGI. CDR3 in amino acids: CASSYHLAGGTGELFF. The CDR3, as DNA: TGTGCCAGCAGTTACCATCTAGCGGGGGGGACCGGGGAGCTGTTTTTT.

The table lists this clone with a few counts. This chain uses TRBV5-4 with TRBJ2-2; D is uncertain. CDR3 length: 14 residues. In germline, CDR1 is SGHNT, CDR2 YYREEE (reference sequence). Between the trimmed V and J ends, which lost 0 bases and 2 bases, there was a span of 5 bases. Here the CDR3 reads CASSLESNTGELFF. CDR3 sequence (DNA): TGTGCCAGCAGCTTGGAATCAAACACCGGGGAGCTGTTTTTT.

The rearrangement uses TRBV4-1 and TRBJ1-5; no definite D call. The germline CDR1 and CDR2 sequences are MGHRA and YSYEKL. Between the trimmed V and J ends, which lost 1 base and 5 bases, there was a span of 9 bases. This CDR3 comprises 14 residues. CDR3 nucleotides: TGCGCCAGCAGCCAAGTGCGGAAAGATCAGCCCCAGCATTTT. Amino acid sequence: CASSQVRKDQPQHF.

The chain links TRBV12-3 or TRBV12-4 to TRBJ1-1; D remains unclear. The CDR3 totals 12 residues. The ends were cut back, 6 bases at V and 1 base at J, with 6 bases in the middle. The CDR3 spells CASSRGNTEAFF. The CDR3 region has the DNA TGTGCCAGCAGCCGGGGGAACACTGAAGCTTTCTTT.

This sequence joins TRBV4-3 and TRBJ2-3; tentatively, D is TRBD2 (5 bases). V lost 1 base, J lost 0 bases, and 8 bases lay in between. The CDR3 is made up of 15 amino acids. CDR1 LGHNA and CDR2 YSLEER come from the germline V gene. Here the CDR3 reads CASSQGRPSTDTQYF. The CDR3 bases are TGCGCCAGCAGCCAAGGGAGGCCTAGCACAGATACGCAGTATTTT.

This rearrangement joins TRBV4-1 to TRBJ2-7, with D perhaps matching TRBD1 (5 bases). Germline V gene data show CDR1 as MGHRA and CDR2 as YSYEKL. CDR3 length: 16 amino acids. V lost 4 bases, J lost 0 bases, and 16 bases lay in between. The CDR3: CASSPFLGPSSYEQYV. The CDR3 region has the DNA TGCGCCAGCAGCCCCTTCCTGGGGCCGAGCTCCTACGAGCAGTACGTC.

The rearrangement joins TRBV19 to TRBJ2-3, with TRBD2 matching 9 bases. This CDR3 comprises 13 residues. The J segment lost 6 bases and the V segment lost 3 bases, leaving 1 base of the junction unmatched. The germline gives CDR1 LNHDA, CDR2 SQIVND (reference sequence). The CDR3 reads CASSIGLADTQYF. CDR3 sequence (DNA): TGTGCCAGTAGTATCGGACTAGCGGATACGCAGTATTTT.

This clone was counted once. This chain's CDR3 is CASSEAWTGTAYYHNEQFF. CDR3 coding DNA: TGTGCCAGCAGTGAAGCGTGGACCGGGACAGCATACTACCACAATGAGCAGTTCTTC. The V call is TRBV6-1, the J call TRBJ2-1; 7 nucleotides align to TRBD1. The V gene end was trimmed by 0 bases and the J gene end by 5 bases; junction bases not matched to a gene: 16. CDR1 and CDR2 from the germline V gene are MNHNS and SASEGT. The CDR3 runs to 19 residues.

This clone has more than one count but fewer than ten. Other DNA sequences of this sample code for an identical CDR3. The chain combines TRBV29-1 with TRBJ2-1; the match to TRBD2 covers 8 bases. CDR1 and CDR2 (germline): SQVTM, ANQGSEA. Trimming took 6 bases from V and 0 from J; bases not matched to a gene: 1. The CDR3 is made up of 13 amino acids. Written as DNA, the CDR3 is TGCAGCGTCGCGGGGGGCTCCTACAATGAGCAGTTCTTC. This codes for CSVAGGSYNEQFF.